Below, one T cell receptor beta chain is given with its context. Its target is unknown. This sample was taken from a study of CD8 T cells in Susac syndrome. Study-level findings and limits: As the study acknowledged, the number of individuals who were part of its TCR sequencing and HLA analysis was relatively small.

With random hexamers, reverse transcription was performed on roughly 0.5 to 1 ug of RNA. Using its own MiXCR run on the immunoSEQ multiplex PCR reads, TCRdb lists one record per CDR3 protein. The sample holds roughly 130,000 distinct CDR3 sequences, approximately 95% seen once. Germline CDR1 and CDR2: SGHTA and FQGNSA. The CDR3 has 13 residues. Trimming removed 6 bases at V and 1 base at J, with 8 bases between. TEMRA cells underwent FACS enrichment and CD8+ and CD4+ T cells underwent negative isolation. The sample comprised CD4+ T cells from PBMCs. This sequence originates from a human donor with multiple sclerosis. V usage is TRBV7-2 and J usage is TRBJ2-3, with D possibly matching TRBD2 (5 bases). The chain's CDR3 is CASSWRGTDTQYF. The CDR3 DNA reads as TGTGCCAGCAGTTGGCGGGGCACAGATACGCAGTATTTT.